This T cell receptor (beta chain) was obtained from a study of T cell responses to AZD1222 COVID-19 vaccine. The study, taken as a whole, reports: Only a handful of people who got AZD1222 tested seropositive at baseline. CD4 TCRs associated with vaccination spanned spike, dominating at 160-218 and 743-854. In all cases, repertoires were sampled only after the peak T cell response.

CDR1 is LGHNA and CDR2 is YNFKEQ in the germline V gene. The J segment lost 5 bases and the V segment lost 1 base, leaving 14 bases of the junction unmatched. The CDR3 is made up of 18 amino acids. A remark on this clone: Its antigen is not identified.

The repertoire was sequenced with immunoSEQ multiplex PCR; TCRdb's copy has only in-frame clones and lacks some. The repertoire has 90,000 to 110,000 clones, approximately 87% of them found once; the top ten carry 4.4%. The TCR originated in an adult who received the AZD1222 COVID-19 vaccine. The sample consisted of peripheral blood, taken 28 days after the second AZD1222 dose. V is TRBV4-2 and J is TRBJ2-7, with 10 bases matching TRBD2. The CDR3 DNA is TGTGCCAGCAGCCAAGTCGCCCAGCGGGGGGGCCGGGAGGACGAGCAGTACTTC. It codes for CASSQVAQRGGREDEQYF.